This entry lists 22 T cell receptor beta chains sequenced from one sample in a study of persistence of HIV-infected CD4 T cells. An overlapping HIV-1 Gag peptide pool stimulated these cells at 0.75 to 1 ug/peptide/mL. CD40L/CD69 double-negative CD45RO-high memory CD4+ T cells were collected. Antigens of these TCRs are unknown. This was the immunoSEQ version 4 assay in survey mode. TCRdb's copy holds only in-frame clones and misses some; the assay was immunoSEQ multiplex PCR. The sample shows about 36,000 clones, approximately 81% of them seen only once. This material consisted of cultured CD4+ T cells from PBMCs, taken from a patient who received antiretroviral therapy. These receptors were collected from an adult with HIV. The donor label of this sample is uncertain.

This clone was recorded once. This chain uses TRBV11-3 with TRBJ2-3; D gene unclear. Trimming shortened V by 3 bases and J by 1 base, and 8 bases separated the two germline ends. This CDR3 has 14 amino acids. The V gene's germline CDR1 is SGHNT and CDR2 YENEEA. The DNA of the CDR3 is TGTGCCAGCAGCTTGCGGCAGGGCACAGATACGCAGTATTTT. Its protein is CASSLRQGTDTQYF.

V is TRBV7-2 and J is TRBJ2-1; 9 bases align to TRBD2. With V trimmed by 2 bases and J by 1 base, 9 bases remained unmatched. Germline loops: CDR1 SGHTA, CDR2 FQGNSA. This CDR3 is 18 amino acids long. CDR3 protein: CASSLRTQGLASYNEQFF. Written as DNA, the CDR3 is TGTGCCAGCAGCTTACGAACGCAAGGACTAGCGTCCTACAATGAGCAGTTCTTC.

V and J are TRBV5-1 and TRBJ2-3, with TRBD2 matching 7 bases. With 0 bases clipped from V and 2 bases from J, the junction kept 9 bases outside the gene matches. Germline CDR1 and CDR2: SGHRS and YFSETQ. The CDR3 totals 17 residues. This CDR3 reads CASSLALASGVTDTQYF. The CDR3 bases are TGCGCCAGCAGCTTGGCCTTGGCTAGCGGAGTCACAGATACGCAGTATTTT.

V is TRBV30 and J is TRBJ2-7; D is unclear. Trimming removed 2 bases from V and 0 bases from J, with 8 bases in between. CDR1 and CDR2 from the germline V gene are GTSNPN and SVGIG (reference sequence). This CDR3 contains 13 residues. This CDR3 is CAWSRSNSYEQYF. CDR3 DNA: TGTGCCTGGAGTCGGAGCAACTCCTACGAGCAGTACTTC.

V is TRBV5-4 and J is TRBJ2-3, with TRBD2 matching over 10 bases. CDR3 length: 16 residues. The V gene's germline CDR1 is SGHNT and CDR2 YYREEE (reference sequence). The trim removed 6 bases at V and 2 bases at J, leaving 9 bases unmatched. The CDR3 is CASNLGAGGPTDTQYF. DNA of the CDR3: TGTGCCAGCAACCTTGGAGCGGGGGGGCCCACAGATACGCAGTATTTT.

In its sample, this clone was seen once. The chain carries TRBV27 and TRBJ2-2; no clear D. Germline V lookup: CDR1 MNHEY, CDR2 SMNVEV (reference sequence). Deletions cut 3 bases from V and 8 bases from J, with 16 bases between. CDR3 size: 15 residues. The CDR3 spells CASSFGSRGSGELFF. DNA for the CDR3: TGTGCCAGCAGTTTTGGGTCAAGAGGATCTGGGGAGCTGTTTTTT.

The chain carries TRBV5-1 and TRBJ1-3, with 8 bases that match TRBD1. This CDR3 has 16 residues. V trimming: 4 bases; J trimming: 0 bases; junction bases outside the gene matches: 6. Germline values: CDR1 SGHRS, CDR2 YFSETQ. The CDR3 nucleotides read TGCGCCAGCAGCATGGACAGGGCCTCCTCTGGAAACACCATATATTTT. Residues: CASSMDRASSGNTIYF.

This clone was recorded a few times. J is TRBJ2-7 and V is TRBV3-1 (or the pseudogene TRBV3-2); D is ambiguous. With 1 base removed from V and 6 bases from J, the gap between germline ends came to 10 bases. Germline CDR1 is LGHDT and CDR2 is YNNKEL (reference sequence). This CDR3 is 13 amino acids long. The CDR3 DNA follows: TGTGCCAGCAGCCAAGTTCGGCGTAGCGAGCAGTACTTC. Its protein product is CASSQVRRSEQYF.

J is TRBJ1-2 and V is TRBV6-1; 8 nucleotides match TRBD1. The germline gives CDR1 MNHNS, CDR2 SASEGT. With 6 bases clipped from V and 0 bases from J, the junction kept 6 bases outside the gene matches. CDR3 size: 15 residues. CDR3 DNA: TGTGCCAGCAGCAATCCGGACAGGGCTAACTATGGCTACACCTTC. Protein product: CASSNPDRANYGYTF.

The chain is built from TRBV27 and TRBJ1-2; 7 bases are shared with TRBD1. Germline CDR1 reads MNHEY; CDR2 reads SMNVEV (reference sequence). The CDR3 consists of 17 residues. V trimming: 7 bases; J trimming: 5 bases; junction bases outside the gene matches: 19. The DNA for the CDR3 is TGTGCCAGCACACCAGGGCAGGGGGGAGGGTCGGCATATGGCTACACCTTC. Translating gives CASTPGQGGGSAYGYTF.

V usage is TRBV2 and J usage is TRBJ1-5; D not certain. The CDR3 covers 14 residues. V was pared by 6 bases and J by 0 bases, with 9 bases between. Germline V CDR1 and CDR2: SNHLY, FYNNEI. CDR3 sequence reads: CASSLTRSNQPQHF. The CDR3 DNA reads TGTGCCAGCAGCCTTACTCGTAGCAATCAGCCCCAGCATTTT.

The J gene is TRBJ1-5, the V gene TRBV18; the D is unclear. This CDR3 is 16 amino acids long. The V gene lost 6 bases and the J gene lost 2 bases, with 17 bases spanning the gap. Per the germline V gene, CDR1 is KGHSH and CDR2 is LQKENI. The CDR3 DNA reads TGTGCCAGCTCCCGACTAGCAGGAGACCGCAATCAGCCCCAGCATTTT. Encoded protein: CASSRLAGDRNQPQHF.

A single count supports this clone. V is TRBV28 and J is TRBJ2-2; possible D gene TRBD1, 5 bases. Per germline, CDR1 MDHEN and CDR2 SYDVKM. This CDR3 contains 14 residues. Between the trimmed V and J ends, which lost 6 bases and 7 bases, there was a span of 15 bases. The CDR3 is CASSLSGYNGELFF. For the CDR3, the DNA is TGTGCCAGCAGCCTATCAGGGTATAACGGGGAGCTGTTTTTT. Looking up the rest from reference TRBV28 and TRBJ2-2 gives the full variable domain: DVKVTQSSRYLVKRTGEKVFLECVQDMDHENMFWYRQDPGLGLRLIYFSYDVKMKEKGDIPEGYSVSREKKERFSLILESASTNQTSMYLCASSLSGYNGELFFGEGSRLTVL.

V is TRBV6-5 and J is TRBJ1-3; 7 nucleotides match TRBD1. V dropped 4 bases and J dropped 11; count of bases not matched to a gene: 11. Germline loops: CDR1 MNHEY, CDR2 SVGAGI. The CDR3 has 14 amino acids. CDR3 nucleotides: TGTGCCAGCAGTTCCCCGACAGGGAAGGACGCCATATATTTT. This codes for CASSSPTGKDAIYF.

V and J are TRBV5-1 and TRBJ1-4, with D perhaps matching TRBD1 (5 bases). This CDR3 is 16 amino acids long. The ends were cut back, 2 bases at V and 7 bases at J, with 18 bases in the middle. Per germline, CDR1 SGHRS and CDR2 YFSETQ. The CDR3 region is CASSFGGGNSGEKLFF. The CDR3 DNA reads TGCGCCAGCAGCTTCGGGGGAGGGAATAGTGGTGAAAAACTGTTTTTT.

This chain links TRBV23-1 with TRBJ1-4; no clear D gene. Being an ORF, TRBV23-1 has a function that is uncertain. CDR3 size: 19 residues. With 10 bases removed from V and 5 bases from J, the gap between germline ends came to 32 bases. In DNA form, the CDR3 reads TGCGCCACCAGCCGACCCCTTACCAGGACGCGGAAATACAATGAAAAACTGTTTTTT. Encoded protein: CATSRPLTRTRKYNEKLFF.

The J gene is TRBJ1-1, the V gene TRBV25-1; TRBD1 might be the D (5 bases). Trimming shortened V by 3 bases and J by 0 bases, and 8 bases separated the two germline ends. Germline CDR1 reads MGHDK; CDR2 reads SYGVNS. The CDR3 is 14 residues long. DNA for the CDR3: TGTGCCAGCAGTGACGGGGGAATGAACACTGAAGCTTTCTTT. Translation: CASSDGGMNTEAFF.

This chain uses TRBV28 with TRBJ2-2; the D is unclear. Germline V CDR1 and CDR2: MDHEN, SYDVKM. V shed 2 bases and J shed 0 bases, with 7 bases lying between them. CDR3 length: 15 residues. CDR3 DNA: TGTGCCAGCAGTTTAAGCCTATCGAACACCGGGGAGCTGTTTTTT. It encodes CASSLSLSNTGELFF.

This chain uses TRBV21-1 with TRBJ2-2; the table names TRBD1, a call not compared with the DNA. TRBV21-1 is deemed a pseudogene. This CDR3 is 17 amino acids long. CDR3 nucleotide sequence: TGTGCCAGCAGCTTGGACAGGGCTAAAGCGAACACCGGGGAGCTGTTTTTT. This encodes CASSLDRAKANTGELFF.

The chain links TRBV5-4 to TRBJ1-3; TRBD1 might be the D (6 bases). Trimming stripped 4 bases from V and 0 bases from J, with 14 bases between. In germline, CDR1 is SGHNT, CDR2 YYREEE (reference sequence). This CDR3 has 16 amino acids. Here the CDR3 reads CASSVDRFTSGNTIYF. For the CDR3, the DNA is TGTGCCAGCAGCGTGGACAGATTCACCTCTGGAAACACCATATATTTT.

This chain connects TRBV7-2 to TRBJ2-7, with D possibly TRBD2 on 5 matching bases. Germline CDR1 SGHTA, CDR2 FQGNSA. Trimming pared 1 base from V and 6 bases from J, leaving 10 bases between. The CDR3 length is 13 residues. In nucleotides, the CDR3 is TGTGCCAGCAGCTTAGACCGCCGGGGCGAGCAGTACTTC. This encodes CASSLDRRGEQYF. The full variable domain, completed using reference TRBV7-2 and TRBJ2-7, is GAGVSQSPSNKVTEKGKDVELRCDPISGHTALYWYRQSLGQGLEFLIYFQGNSAPDKSGLPSDRFSAERTGGSVSTLTIQRTQQEDSAVYLCASSLDRRGEQYFGPGTRLTVT.

This clone has only one observation. This chain uses TRBV5-4 with TRBJ2-3; weak D call: TRBD2 (6 bases). The CDR3 has 14 residues. Trimming took off 2 bases at V and 6 bases at J, with 13 bases between the two ends. CDR1 is SGHNT and CDR2 is YYREEE in the germline V gene (reference sequence). The CDR3 spells CASSLRLGRDTQYF. CDR3 nucleotides: TGTGCCAGCAGCTTACGACTAGGAAGGGATACGCAGTATTTT.